These 6 T cell receptor beta chains share one sample of origin, sequenced in a study of cytomegalovirus exposure and HLA in healthy donors. The PCR used 60 Vbeta and 13 Jbeta primers. Profiled with immunoSEQ multiplex PCR; TCRdb holds only in-frame clones, not every one. The data show over 150,000 clones, with less than 90% seen just once and 0.38% held by the top ten. Sequencing was carried out using PBMCs. Every receptor here comes from a boy aged 2 to 9 in good health and CMV-seronegative.

The rearrangement links TRBV6-6 to TRBJ2-7, with TRBD2 matching 11 bases. The CDR3 is 16 amino acids. Germline V gene lookup returns CDR1 MNHNY and CDR2 SVGAGI (reference sequence). V shed 11 bases and J 3 bases; nucleotides not matched to a gene: 15. The CDR3 protein is CAVSRLAGWGRYEQYF. The CDR3 region has the DNA TGTGCCGTCTCCCGACTAGCGGGATGGGGGCGCTACGAGCAGTACTTC.

V gene TRBV19 combines with J gene TRBJ1-5; D unclear. V was shortened by 5 bases and J by 0 bases, with 17 bases between the two germline ends. This CDR3 region has 17 residues. Germline-derived CDR1 and CDR2 are LNHDA and SQIVND (reference sequence). The CDR3 here is CASSSLRGGYSNQPQHF. The CDR3 DNA sequence: TGTGCCAGTAGTTCCCTTCGCGGAGGATATAGCAATCAGCCCCAGCATTTT.

The chain is built from TRBV5-4 and TRBJ2-5; 9 bases match TRBD2. V dropped 0 bases and J dropped 5; count of bases not matched to a gene: 8. Germline V gene data show CDR1 as SGHNT and CDR2 as YYREEE (reference sequence). This CDR3 contains 16 residues. CDR3 loop: CASSLALAGTRETQYF. In DNA, the CDR3 is TGTGCCAGCAGCTTGGCTCTAGCGGGGACCCGGGAGACCCAGTACTTC.

The V and J genes are TRBV6-1 and TRBJ1-1; D is perhaps TRBD1 (6 bases). The CDR3 is 15 residues long. The V end was cut by 1 base, the J end by 1 base, with 10 bases between. The germline V gene has CDR1 MNHNS and CDR2 SASEGT. The CDR3 nucleotides read TGTGCCAGCAGTGAAGGGACAGACCAGAACACTGAAGCTTTCTTT. This translates into CASSEGTDQNTEAFF.

This chain links TRBV5-6 with TRBJ1-3; D unresolved. The CDR3 spans 12 residues. In germline, CDR1 is SGHDT, CDR2 YYEEEE. Between the trimmed V and J ends, which lost 4 bases and 3 bases, there was a span of 5 bases. CDR3 in DNA: TGTGCCAGCAGCCTGAGTGGAAACACCATATATTTT. It translates to CASSLSGNTIYF.

The chain's CDR3 is CASSGEGLERGNEQFF. Here the CDR3 DNA reads TGCGCCAGCAGCGGTGAAGGACTAGAGAGGGGGAATGAGCAGTTCTTC. The chain joins TRBV4-1 to TRBJ2-1, with D perhaps TRBD2 (7 bases). Germline lookup yields CDR1 MGHRA and CDR2 YSYEKL. The germline V and J ends were trimmed by 5 bases and 7 bases, with 21 bases remaining between them. This CDR3 is built from 16 residues.